What follows describes a single T cell receptor (beta chain). The CDR3 is made up of 15 amino acids. V lost 4 bases to trimming and J lost 4 bases; unmatched junction nucleotides: 4. Germline V lookup: CDR1 SGHDT, CDR2 YYEEEE. This table comes from immunoSEQ multiplex PCR, and its TCRdb copy is limited to in-frame clones, with some not included. Of 500,000 to 650,000 clones in the sample, around 80% were seen once. This entry comes from a study of shared clonotypes between healthy human individuals. Input material: PBMCs. The sequence was obtained from a woman aged 40 to 55 in good health. Some clones in this sample may be carry-over from other donors' samples. V is TRBV5-6 and J is TRBJ2-7; 14 bases map to TRBD2. As DNA, the CDR3 is TGTGCCAGCAGCCTGGGACTAGCGGGAGATTACGAGCAGTACTTC. Translated: CASSLGLAGDYEQYF.